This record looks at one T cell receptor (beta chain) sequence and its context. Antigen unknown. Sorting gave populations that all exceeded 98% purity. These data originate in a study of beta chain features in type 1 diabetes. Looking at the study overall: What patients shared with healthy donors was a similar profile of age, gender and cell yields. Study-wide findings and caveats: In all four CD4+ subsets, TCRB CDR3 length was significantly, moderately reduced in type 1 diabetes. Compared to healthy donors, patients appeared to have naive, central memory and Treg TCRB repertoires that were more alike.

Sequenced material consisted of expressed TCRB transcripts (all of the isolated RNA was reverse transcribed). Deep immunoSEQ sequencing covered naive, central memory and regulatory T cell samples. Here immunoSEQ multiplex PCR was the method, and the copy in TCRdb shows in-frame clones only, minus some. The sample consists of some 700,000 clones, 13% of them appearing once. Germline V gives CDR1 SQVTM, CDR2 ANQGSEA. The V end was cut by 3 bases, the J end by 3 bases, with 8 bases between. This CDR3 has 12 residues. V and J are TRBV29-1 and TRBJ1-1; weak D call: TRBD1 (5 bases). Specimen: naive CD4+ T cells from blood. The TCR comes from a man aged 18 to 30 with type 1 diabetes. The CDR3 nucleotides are TGCAGCGTTGATGAGGGGTACACTGAAGCTTTCTTT. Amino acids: CSVDEGYTEAFF.